A selection of T cell receptor beta chains follows, all from one sample in a study of monozygotic twins with inflammatory bowel disease. No DNA is given; TCRdb re-called the 5' RACE reads and lists each CDR3 protein once. The sample totals fewer than 350,000 distinct CDR3 sequences. Material for sequencing was blood. These receptors all come from a human donor with ulcerative colitis or Crohn's disease, or a healthy co-twin of an affected twin (not recorded which). CDR3s include the opening cysteine and the closing phenylalanine or tryptophan.

V gene: TRBV12-5
J gene: TRBJ2-5
CDR3 protein: CASGKSGAETQYF

V gene: TRBV20-1
J gene: TRBJ1-2
CDR3 protein: CSATVPQQNYGYTF

V gene: TRBV7-9
J gene: TRBJ1-2
CDR3 protein: CASSYRGPFRAGYTF

V gene: TRBV6-5
J gene: TRBJ2-3
CDR3 protein: CASSSGQRRTDTQYF

V gene: TRBV4-1
J gene: TRBJ2-7
CDR3 protein: CASSQAYRSYEQYF

V gene: TRBV5-1
J gene: TRBJ2-7
CDR3 protein: CASRAGDTYEQYF

V gene: TRBV7-2
J gene: TRBJ2-5
CDR3 protein: CASSRLGLGRAETQYF

V gene: TRBV15
J gene: TRBJ2-2
CDR3 protein: CATSRVGFWGTGELFF

V gene: TRBV7-2
J gene: TRBJ2-7
CDR3 protein: CASSPSGLANYEQYF

V gene: TRBV10-3
J gene: TRBJ2-5
CDR3 protein: CAIRPSGGLQETQYF

V gene: TRBV11-2
J gene: TRBJ2-3
CDR3 protein: CASSPILGYTDTQYF

V gene: TRBV28
J gene: TRBJ1-1
CDR3 protein: CASHGNTEAFF

V gene: TRBV12-3/TRBV12-4
J gene: TRBJ1-2
CDR3 protein: CASRSNGQGGYGYTF

V gene: TRBV5-1
J gene: TRBJ2-2
CDR3 protein: CASRSSGNTGELFF

V gene: TRBV19
J gene: TRBJ1-1
CDR3 protein: CASSILAGGMNTEAFF

V gene: TRBV6-5
J gene: TRBJ1-2
CDR3 protein: CASRSGGLHGYTF

V gene: TRBV2
J gene: TRBJ2-7
CDR3 protein: CASSSGLAGGGSYEQYF

V gene: TRBV11-2
J gene: TRBJ2-3
CDR3 protein: CASSLDLLTDTQYF

V gene: TRBV20-1
J gene: TRBJ1-5
CDR3 protein: CSARNQGDQPQHF

V gene: TRBV7-9
J gene: TRBJ2-5
CDR3 protein: CASSPLKETQYF

V gene: TRBV5-1
J gene: TRBJ2-1
CDR3 protein: CASSLPTSADEQFF

V gene: TRBV10-3
J gene: TRBJ2-5
CDR3 protein: CATNPTEFRKTQYF

V gene: TRBV24-1
J gene: TRBJ1-5
CDR3 protein: CATSKAGGNQPQHF

V gene: TRBV4-1
J gene: TRBJ2-7
CDR3 protein: CASSQVASPAEQYF

V gene: TRBV10-3
J gene: TRBJ1-2
CDR3 protein: CAIKRTEGGYTF

V gene: TRBV4-1
J gene: TRBJ1-4
CDR3 protein: CASSLAGTHNEKLFF

V gene: TRBV25-1
J gene: TRBJ2-7
CDR3 protein: CASRLLSGPLTYEQYF

V gene: TRBV29-1
J gene: TRBJ2-1
CDR3 protein: CSVESSNYNEQFF

V gene: TRBV25-1
J gene: TRBJ2-4
CDR3 protein: CASSVSYAGLAKNIQYF

V gene: TRBV11-2
J gene: TRBJ2-2
CDR3 protein: CASRKQGGTGELFF

V gene: TRBV7-2
J gene: TRBJ2-2
CDR3 protein: CASSGGDSNTGELFF

V gene: TRBV4-2
J gene: TRBJ2-3
CDR3 protein: CASSQGDRTSGTDTQCF

V gene: TRBV7-2
J gene: TRBJ1-1
CDR3 protein: CASSLGGLGRTEAFF

V gene: TRBV12-3/TRBV12-4
J gene: TRBJ1-5
CDR3 protein: CASSLFLLNQPQHF

V gene: TRBV20-1
J gene: TRBJ1-1
CDR3 protein: CSAPISPGPNTEAFF

V gene: TRBV28
J gene: TRBJ1-4
CDR3 protein: CATGGRMSNEKLFF

V gene: TRBV7-2
J gene: TRBJ2-7
CDR3 protein: CASSQADRYEQYF

V gene: TRBV5-1
J gene: TRBJ2-2
CDR3 protein: CASSLEGRGQKAGELFF

V gene: TRBV6-5
J gene: TRBJ2-1
CDR3 protein: CASSTPGAGEQFF

V gene: TRBV27
J gene: TRBJ2-1
CDR3 protein: CASSPHRGFTYNEQFF

V gene: TRBV7-9
J gene: TRBJ1-2
CDR3 protein: CASSDSGTGVYGYTF

V gene: TRBV4-1
J gene: TRBJ1-5
CDR3 protein: CASSQVPGSGRGNHPQHF

V gene: TRBV6-5
J gene: TRBJ2-7
CDR3 protein: CASSLGTSDYEQYF

V gene: TRBV6-6
J gene: TRBJ2-7
CDR3 protein: CASSYGTGEHEQYF

V gene: TRBV5-6
J gene: TRBJ1-6
CDR3 protein: CASSKGQGRGSPLHF

V gene: TRBV5-1
J gene: TRBJ2-5
CDR3 protein: CASSLSWTGQETQYF

V gene: TRBV12-3/TRBV12-4
J gene: TRBJ2-6
CDR3 protein: CASSSGGLSGANVLTF

V gene: TRBV29-1
J gene: TRBJ2-4
CDR3 protein: CSVGARENMQYF

V gene: TRBV4-3
J gene: TRBJ1-5
CDR3 protein: CASSQENSQGNQPQHF